This T cell receptor (beta chain) is from a study of blood T cell repertoires in COVID-19. V shed 3 bases and J shed 8 bases, with 8 bases lying between them. The CDR3 length is 13 residues. Per germline, CDR1 KGHSH and CDR2 LQKENI. TCRdb's copy holds only in-frame clones and misses some; the assay was immunoSEQ multiplex PCR. The top ten clones hold 2% to 2.5% of a sample with hundreds of thousands of clones, approximately 91% of them seen once. The sample taken for sequencing was PBMCs or T cells enriched from blood (not recorded which). This chain joins TRBV18 and TRBJ1-6; D gene uncertain. The clonotype originates from a woman aged 40 to 50 with acute COVID-19. The CDR3 sequence: CASSPGAYSPLHF. In DNA form, the CDR3 reads TGTGCCAGCTCACCTGGAGCCTATTCACCCCTCCACTTT.